Listed here are 6 T cell receptor beta chains from one sample, sequenced in a study of CD8 T cells in acute hepatitis C reinfection. Profiled with immunoSEQ multiplex PCR; TCRdb holds only in-frame clones, not every one. The table has 30,000 to 40,000 clones, around nine tenths seen once; the top ten hold 0.5%. The time point here: naive CD8 control sorted from an acute-time-point sample. The sample comprised naive CD8+ T cells from PBMCs. The source of these receptors is a man aged 25-40 years with chronic hepatitis C.

The V and J genes are TRBV6-5 and TRBJ2-7; D remains unclear. The CDR3 covers 12 residues. Germline lookup yields CDR1 MNHEY and CDR2 SVGAGI. V lost 0 bases to trimming and J lost 6 bases, with 6 bases between them. The CDR3 sequence: CASSYSETEQYF. The CDR3, as DNA: TGTGCCAGCAGTTACTCGGAGACCGAGCAGTACTTC.

CDR3 DNA: TGCGCCAGCAGCCCCCCTGGACAGGGGGGCACTGAAGCTTTCTTT. Translating it yields CASSPPGQGGTEAFF. The chain combines TRBV4-1 with TRBJ1-1; 10 bases agree with TRBD1. Germline loops: CDR1 MGHRA, CDR2 YSYEKL. This CDR3 contains 15 residues. Trimming at V came to 4 bases and at J to 4 bases, leaving 6 bases not matched to a gene.

The V call is TRBV11-2, the J call TRBJ1-1, with TRBD1 identical over 9 bases. Germline V lookup: CDR1 SGHAT, CDR2 FQNNGV. The CDR3 is 16 amino acids. V was clipped by 3 bases and J by 3 bases; unmatched bases: 8. CDR3 coding DNA: TGTGCCAGCAGCTTCACCGGGACAGGGTCGGACACTGAAGCTTTCTTT. Residues: CASSFTGTGSDTEAFF.

The sample holds a few counts of this clone. At the DNA level, this CDR3 is encoded by other sequences in the same sample as well. The CDR3 here is CASSSSSYEQYF. The CDR3 DNA is TGTGCCAGCAGCTCCTCAAGCTACGAGCAGTACTTC. The rearrangement links TRBV7-9 to TRBJ2-7; D call uncertain. CDR1 is SEHNR, CDR2 FQNEAQ, per germline (reference sequence). The CDR3 is 12 amino acids. V was cut by 4 bases and J by 3 bases, with 7 bases left in between.

This clone has only a few counts. The rearrangement uses TRBV4-1 and TRBJ1-6, with 7 bases identical to TRBD1. J lost 14 bases, V lost 5 bases, and 6 bases had no gene match. The CDR3 length is 12 residues. Per the germline V gene, CDR1 is MGHRA and CDR2 is YSYEKL. As DNA, the CDR3 is TGCGCCAGCAGCTATGACAGGGTAACCCTCCACTTT. Translation: CASSYDRVTLHF.

The count of this clone is one. This chain uses TRBV4-3 with TRBJ1-6, with 8 bases that match TRBD1. The length of the CDR3 is 15 residues. The ends lost 4 bases at V and 8 bases at J; junction bases unmatched: 7. Germline CDR1 LGHNA, CDR2 YSLEER. CDR3 sequence: CASSPADRGYSPLHF. The CDR3 DNA reads TGCGCCAGCAGCCCCGCAGACAGGGGATATTCACCCCTCCACTTT.